The 7 T cell receptor beta chains reported below all come from one sample, sequenced in a study of CD8 T cells in Susac syndrome (dated by TCRdb to the late 2010s). The library was generated by the immunoSEQ multiplex PCR assay. RNA was extracted with the RNeasy kit and about 0.5 to 1 ug was reverse transcribed using random hexamers. The public sequencing data were trimmed at Q25 with fastp and processed into clonotypes with MiXCR by TCRdb, which kept only in-frame beta chains. A single entry per CDR3 protein holds the most common genes and DNA from its merged rows. The sample has around 200,000 distinct CDR3 sequences on record, around 94% of them singletons. The ten largest clones take up around 0.094% of the sample. What was sequenced was CD4+ T cells from PBMCs. Receptor source: a human donor with Susac syndrome.

The chain is built from TRBV5-1 and TRBJ2-5, with 9 positions matching TRBD2. Trimming removed 0 bases from V and 4 bases from J; junction bases left unmatched: 7. The germline gives CDR1 SGHRS, CDR2 YFSETQ. This CDR3 contains 16 residues. This chain's CDR3 is CASSLARAGGRETQYF. The CDR3 coding sequence is TGCGCCAGCAGCTTGGCCCGAGCGGGGGGCAGAGAGACCCAGTACTTC.

The chain employs TRBV5-4 and TRBJ2-3; D call uncertain. The V and J ends lost 3 bases and 1 base respectively, with 12 bases between them. Looked up from germline, CDR1 is SGHNT and CDR2 is YYREEE (reference sequence). This CDR3 is built from 15 residues. DNA of the CDR3: TGTGCCAGCAGCTCCGGTAGAGCTCGCACAGATACGCAGTATTTT. It specifies CASSSGRARTDTQYF.

This sequence joins TRBV7-2 and TRBJ2-3, with 8 nucleotides matching TRBD1. CDR3 size: 16 residues. V lost 5 bases, J lost 1 base, and 8 bases stayed unmatched. The V gene's germline CDR1 is SGHTA and CDR2 FQGNSA. The CDR3 loop is CASSPLGQGGTDTQYF. In nucleotides, the CDR3 is TGTGCCAGCAGCCCCCTTGGACAGGGAGGCACAGATACGCAGTATTTT. Using reference TRBV7-2 and TRBJ2-3 for the parts outside the CDR3, the full variable domain is GAGVSQSPSNKVTEKGKDVELRCDPISGHTALYWYRQSLGQGLEFLIYFQGNSAPDKSGLPSDRFSAERTGGSVSTLTIQRTQQEDSAVYLCASSPLGQGGTDTQYFGPGTRLTVL.

CDR3 nucleotide sequence: TGTGCCAGCAGAGAAAGCGGGAGGTCCAATGAGCAGTTCTTC. Translating it yields CASRESGRSNEQFF. The chain uses TRBV28 and TRBJ2-1, with 9 positions matching TRBD2. The germline gives CDR1 MDHEN, CDR2 SYDVKM. V was pared by 6 bases and J by 6 bases, with 6 bases of the junction left unmatched. This CDR3 is 14 amino acids long.

The rearrangement uses TRBV7-6 and TRBJ2-7, with 8 bases matching TRBD2. After removal of 3 bases from V and 5 bases from J, the junction contained 9 bases not matched to a gene. Germline lookup yields CDR1 SGHVS and CDR2 FNYEAQ. This CDR3 contains 15 residues. The CDR3 DNA is TGTGCCAGCAGCTTCTCGAGCGGGAGTTGGAACGAGCAGTACTTC. As protein: CASSFSSGSWNEQYF.

The V gene is TRBV20-1, the J gene TRBJ2-1; D might be TRBD1 or TRBD2, each matching 6 bases. Deletions cut 5 bases from V and 9 bases from J, with 17 bases between. The CDR3 is 13 residues long. Germline assignment: CDR1 DFQATT and CDR2 SNEGSKA (reference sequence). In DNA, the CDR3 is TGCAGTGCTTTAGGACAGCTGGAGGGTGAGCAGTTCTTC. Its translation is CSALGQLEGEQFF.

This chain connects TRBV19 to TRBJ2-7, with 7 nucleotides matching TRBD1. Per the germline V gene, CDR1 is LNHDA and CDR2 is SQIVND (reference sequence). With V trimmed by 6 bases and J by 2 bases, 10 bases remained unmatched. The CDR3 is made up of 15 amino acids. The CDR3 is CASRRAGTETYEQYF. The CDR3 DNA follows: TGTGCCAGTAGGCGAGCCGGGACAGAGACCTACGAGCAGTACTTC.